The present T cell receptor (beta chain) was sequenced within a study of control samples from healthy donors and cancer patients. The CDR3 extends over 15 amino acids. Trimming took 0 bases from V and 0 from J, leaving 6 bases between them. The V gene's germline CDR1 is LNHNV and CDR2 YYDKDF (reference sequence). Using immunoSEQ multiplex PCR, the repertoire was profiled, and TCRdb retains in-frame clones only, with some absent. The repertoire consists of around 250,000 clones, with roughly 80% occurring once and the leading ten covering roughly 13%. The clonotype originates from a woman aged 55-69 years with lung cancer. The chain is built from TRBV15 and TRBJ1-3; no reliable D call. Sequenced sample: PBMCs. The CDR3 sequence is CATSREQHSGNTIYF. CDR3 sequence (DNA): TGTGCCACCAGCAGAGAACAGCACTCTGGAAACACCATATATTTT. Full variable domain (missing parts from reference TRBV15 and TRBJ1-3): DAMVIQNPRYQVTQFGKPVTLSCSQTLNHNVMYWYQQKSSQAPKLLFHYYDKDFNNEADTPDNFQSRRPNTSFCFLDIRSPGLGDTAMYLCATSREQHSGNTIYFGEGSWLTVV.